Below are 3 T cell receptor beta chains sequenced from a single sample in a study of shared clonotypes between healthy human individuals (dated by TCRdb to the early 2020s). Library creation used the immunoSEQ multiplex PCR assay. Held by TCRdb, this immuneACCESS table contains in-frame sequences only and omits some clones. Under half of the omission traces to an unresolved V gene where checked; the cause of the rest is unknown. The sample table records approximately 2.5 million clones; 90% to 95% of these occur just once. Approximately 0.37% of the sample belongs to the ten largest clones. Sequenced: naive CD4+ T cells from PBMCs. According to the study, the label for this sample's cell subset or site signals: CD45RA+ positively selected. All receptors come from a young man in good health. Some clones in this sample may be carry-over from other donors' samples.

V is TRBV27 and J is TRBJ2-7; no clear D. Germline assignment: CDR1 MNHEY and CDR2 SMNVEV (reference sequence). The CDR3 covers 12 residues. V was pared by 6 bases and J by 6 bases, with 12 bases between. The CDR3, as DNA: TGTGCCAGCAGCCCGACTCGTCGCGAGCAGTACTTC. It codes for CASSPTRREQYF.

This sequence joins TRBV28 and TRBJ2-7; TRBD1 is a possible D gene (5 bases). V was trimmed by 2 bases and J by 3 bases, leaving 11 bases between them. The CDR3 loop spans 14 amino acids. Germline V lookup: CDR1 MDHEN, CDR2 SYDVKM. CDR3: CASSLGAYYYEQYF. DNA for the CDR3: TGTGCCAGCAGTTTAGGGGCGTACTACTACGAGCAGTACTTC. Using reference TRBV28 and TRBJ2-7 for the parts outside the CDR3, the full variable domain is DVKVTQSSRYLVKRTGEKVFLECVQDMDHENMFWYRQDPGLGLRLIYFSYDVKMKEKGDIPEGYSVSREKKERFSLILESASTNQTSMYLCASSLGAYYYEQYFGPGTRLTVT.

This CDR3 reads CASSPPGQGGTYEKLFF. The CDR3, as DNA: TGTGCCAGCTCACCACCGGGCCAAGGGGGGACCTATGAAAAACTGTTTTTT. The chain has TRBV18 and TRBJ1-4; TRBD1 is a possible D gene (6 bases). Deletions cut 0 bases from V and 6 bases from J, with 17 bases between. CDR3 length: 17 amino acids. Germline CDR1 reads KGHSH; CDR2 reads LQKENI.